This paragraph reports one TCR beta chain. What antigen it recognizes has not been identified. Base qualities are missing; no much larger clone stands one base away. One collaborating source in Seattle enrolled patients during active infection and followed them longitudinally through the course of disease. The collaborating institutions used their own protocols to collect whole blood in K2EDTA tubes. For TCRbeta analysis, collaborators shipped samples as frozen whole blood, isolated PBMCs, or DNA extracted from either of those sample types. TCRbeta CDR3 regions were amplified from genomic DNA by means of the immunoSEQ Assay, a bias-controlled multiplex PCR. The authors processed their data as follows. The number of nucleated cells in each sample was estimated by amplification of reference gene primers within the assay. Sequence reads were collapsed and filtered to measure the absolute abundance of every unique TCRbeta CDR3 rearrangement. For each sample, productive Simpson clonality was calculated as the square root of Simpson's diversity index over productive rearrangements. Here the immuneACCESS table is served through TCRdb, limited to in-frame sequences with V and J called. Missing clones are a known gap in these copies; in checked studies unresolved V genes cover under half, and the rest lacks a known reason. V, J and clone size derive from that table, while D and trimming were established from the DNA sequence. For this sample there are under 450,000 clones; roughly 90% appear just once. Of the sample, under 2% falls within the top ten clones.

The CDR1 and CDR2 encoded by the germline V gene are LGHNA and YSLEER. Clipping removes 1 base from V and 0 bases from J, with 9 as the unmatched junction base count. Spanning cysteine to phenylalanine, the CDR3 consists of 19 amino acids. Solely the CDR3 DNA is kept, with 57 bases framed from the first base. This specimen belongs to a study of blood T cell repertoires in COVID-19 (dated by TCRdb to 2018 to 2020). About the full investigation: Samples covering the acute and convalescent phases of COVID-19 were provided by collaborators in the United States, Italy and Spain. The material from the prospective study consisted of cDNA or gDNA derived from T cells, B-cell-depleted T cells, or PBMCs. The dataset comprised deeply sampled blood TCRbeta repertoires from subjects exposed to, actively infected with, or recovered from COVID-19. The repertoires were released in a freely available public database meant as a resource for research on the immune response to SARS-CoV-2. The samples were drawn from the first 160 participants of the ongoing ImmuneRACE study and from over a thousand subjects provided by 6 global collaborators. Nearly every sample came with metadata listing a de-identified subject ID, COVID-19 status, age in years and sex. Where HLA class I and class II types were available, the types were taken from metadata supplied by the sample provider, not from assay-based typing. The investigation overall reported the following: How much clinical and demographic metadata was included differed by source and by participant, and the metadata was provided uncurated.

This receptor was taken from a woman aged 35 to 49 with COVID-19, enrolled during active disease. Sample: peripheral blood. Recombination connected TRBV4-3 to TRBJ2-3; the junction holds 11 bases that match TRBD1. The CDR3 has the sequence CASSQVGVGQGASTDTQYF. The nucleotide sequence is TGCGCCAGCAGCCAAGTCGGGGTTGGACAGGGGGCGAGCACAGATACGCAGTATTTT.